Following are 14 T cell receptor beta chains from one sample sequenced in a study of liver allograft versus peripheral blood T cells. Study information: Transplanted-liver T cell receptor repertoires were compared with recipients' peripheral blood repertoires.

TCRdb redid the calling of the reads with MiXCR, one entry per CDR3 protein. The repertoire consists of fewer than 10,000 distinct CDR3 sequences, with around 18% occurring once and the leading ten covering roughly 4.5%. The receptor set was obtained from a human patient who had a liver transplant. The T cells may partly be graft donor cells.

The V gene is TRBV27, the J gene TRBJ2-1, with TRBD2 matching over 8 bases. This CDR3 spans 15 amino acids. Germline CDR1 is MNHEY and CDR2 is SMNVEV (reference sequence). J gave up 5 bases and V 4 bases, and 7 bases lay outside the gene matches. As DNA, the CDR3 is TGTGCCAGCAGTTCCCGGGAGGGAGGCGACAATGAGCAGTTCTTC. This translates into CASSSREGGDNEQFF.

This clonotype appeared a single time. This chain joins TRBV20-1 and TRBJ1-1; D is uncertain. Germline V gene data show CDR1 as DFQATT and CDR2 as SNEGSKA (reference sequence). The V and J ends lost 0 bases and 3 bases respectively, with 11 bases between them. The CDR3 is 14 amino acids. The CDR3 DNA follows: TGCAGTGCTAGAGACAACCGAAGAGACACTGAAGCTTTCTTT. This sequence encodes CSARDNRRDTEAFF.

This rearrangement joins TRBV28 to TRBJ1-2; 7 nucleotides match TRBD1. From germline, CDR1 is MDHEN and CDR2 SYDVKM. V lost 6 bases to trimming and J lost 2 bases; unmatched junction nucleotides: 3. The CDR3 is made up of 13 amino acids. CDR3 coding DNA: TGTGCCAGCAGCAGGGGACAGAACTATGGCTACACCTTC. This gives the protein CASSRGQNYGYTF.

The V and J genes are TRBV20-1 and TRBJ2-3, with a possible D match to TRBD1 (8 bases). The V end was cut by 5 bases, the J end by 3 bases, with 18 bases between. CDR3 length: 15 residues. Looked up from germline, CDR1 is DFQATT and CDR2 is SNEGSKA (reference sequence). The DNA of the CDR3 is TGCAGTGCTGATACGACAGGGGAGGGTACAGATACGCAGTATTTT. This sequence encodes CSADTTGEGTDTQYF.

In this sample, this clonotype is medium-sized. The chain is built from TRBV15 and TRBJ1-2; the D is unclear. V was shortened by 0 bases and J by 4 bases, with 9 bases between the two germline ends. CDR1 LNHNV and CDR2 YYDKDF come from the germline V gene (reference sequence). The CDR3 length is 14 residues. The CDR3 spells CATSRDLHSYGYTF. The DNA for the CDR3 is TGTGCCACCAGCAGAGATCTTCATAGCTATGGCTACACCTTC.

This clonotype was counted at least ten times. V usage is TRBV5-4 and J usage is TRBJ1-2; 7 nucleotides match TRBD1. Germline V gene sequence: CDR1 SGHNT, CDR2 YYREEE (reference sequence). The junction had 10 bases not matched to a gene; V was cut back by 0 bases and J by 8 bases. This CDR3 has 15 amino acids. CDR3 protein: CASSLEPDRVGGYTF. DNA of the CDR3: TGTGCCAGCAGCTTGGAACCCGACAGGGTCGGAGGCTACACCTTC.

The rearrangement uses TRBV5-6 and TRBJ1-4; D ambiguous. CDR1 is SGHDT, CDR2 YYEEEE, per germline. The CDR3 covers 15 residues. V lost 4 bases and J lost 7, with 17 bases in between. The CDR3 is CASSIDVTSSEKLFF. CDR3 coding DNA: TGTGCCAGCAGCATCGACGTCACGTCGAGTGAAAAACTGTTTTTT.

In this sample, this clonotype turned up a few times. The chain is built from TRBV15 and TRBJ2-7; possible D gene TRBD1, 6 bases. This CDR3 has 13 residues. Germline V CDR1 and CDR2: LNHNV, YYDKDF (reference sequence). Trimming removed 4 bases from V and 4 bases from J, with 11 bases in between. CDR3 DNA sequence: TGTGCCACCAGCAAAGGGACACCTTACGAGCAGTACTTC. Its translation: CATSKGTPYEQYF.

This clonotype was seen repeatedly, ten times or more. The chain employs TRBV5-5 and TRBJ1-1, with no clear D. The CDR3 extends over 14 amino acids. Trimming stripped 4 bases from V and 3 bases from J, with 13 bases between. Germline V gene sequence: CDR1 SGHKS, CDR2 YYEKEE (reference sequence). CDR3 nucleotide sequence: TGTGCCAGCAGCCCGGTCGCTAGGGACACTGAAGCTTTCTTT. Translated, it gives CASSPVARDTEAFF. The full variable domain, in which reference TRBV5-5 and TRBJ1-1 provide the parts outside the CDR3, is DAGVTQSPTHLIKTRGQQVTLRCSPISGHKSVSWYQQVLGQGPQFIFQYYEKEERGRGNFPDRFSARQFPNYSSELNVNALLLGDSALYLCASSPVARDTEAFFGQGTRLTVV.

The sample holds many counts of this clonotype. This rearrangement joins TRBV10-3 to TRBJ1-2; no firm D call. V lost 4 bases and J 8 bases, leaving 11 bases between the germline ends. CDR1 is ENHRY and CDR2 is SYGVKD in the germline V gene. This CDR3 is built from 12 residues. CDR3 sequence (DNA): TGTGCCATCAGTGTATACCGCACAGGCTACACCTTC. Protein product: CAISVYRTGYTF.

By share, this clonotype ranks as medium-sized. The chain couples TRBV11-2 to TRBJ1-1; no reliable D call. V dropped 2 bases and J dropped 2 bases, with 9 bases sitting between them. Germline lookup yields CDR1 SGHAT and CDR2 FQNNGV. The length of the CDR3 is 14 residues. CDR3 DNA: TGTGCCAGCAGCTTAACGGCAGGCAACACTGAAGCTTTCTTT. It encodes CASSLTAGNTEAFF.

In its sample, this clonotype ranks as medium-sized (0.01 to 0.1%). This chain joins TRBV19 and TRBJ2-1, with TRBD2 as a possible D gene (6 bases). Per germline, CDR1 LNHDA and CDR2 SQIVND (reference sequence). V was trimmed by 2 bases and J by 3 bases, leaving 11 bases between them. The CDR3 sequence is 15 residues long. CDR3 residues: CASSITGEGYNEQFF. CDR3 sequence (DNA): TGTGCCAGTAGTATAACGGGAGAGGGCTACAATGAGCAGTTCTTC.

The chain has TRBV20-1 and TRBJ1-2; TRBD1 is a possible D gene (6 bases). V dropped 0 bases and J dropped 8 bases, with 16 bases sitting between them. Per the germline V gene, CDR1 is DFQATT and CDR2 is SNEGSKA (reference sequence). The CDR3 extends over 14 amino acids. CDR3 loop: CSARDSPGEEGYTF. CDR3 bases: TGCAGTGCTAGAGATTCCCCAGGGGAGGAAGGCTACACCTTC.

This clonotype is labeled as medium-sized. The genes are TRBV29-1 and TRBJ1-2; D uncertain. The length of the CDR3 is 14 residues. V lost 3 bases and J 2 bases, leaving 13 bases between the germline ends. Germline V lookup: CDR1 SQVTM, CDR2 ANQGSEA. The CDR3, as DNA: TGCAGCGTTGAGCGGGCGCAGCCGAACTATGGCTACACCTTC. This codes for CSVERAQPNYGYTF.